The rows below give T cell receptor beta chains drawn from one sample of a study of T cells in Graves' hyperthyroidism and ophthalmopathy. TCRdb called the multiplex PCR reads again in MiXCR, with one record for every CDR3 protein. The profile shows roughly 300,000 distinct CDR3 sequences, over 11% of them singletons. Sequencing was done on a sample of blood. These receptors were obtained from a woman aged 25 to 45 with Graves' hyperthyroidism. Each CDR3 is given with its conserved first and last residue. Fields, in order: J gene, V gene, clone size, D gene, CDR3 DNA, CDR3 protein. D genes are given only for firm matches. The size field is filled for only some rows; it gives once, few, many or a size class.

j_gene: TRBJ1-2; v_gene: TRBV6-1; abundance: .; d_gene: .; CDR3nt: TGTGCCAGCAGTGAATGGGGGGGGGACGGCTACACCTTC; CDR3aa: CASSEWGGDGYTF
j_gene: TRBJ2-1; v_gene: TRBV7-9; abundance: many; d_gene: .; CDR3nt: TGTGCCAGCAGCTCGGGACTCTCCTACAATGAGCAGTTCTTC; CDR3aa: CASSSGLSYNEQFF
j_gene: TRBJ2-7; v_gene: TRBV11-1; abundance: many; d_gene: TRBD1; CDR3nt: TGTGCCAGCAGCTTGCGGGGACAGGGGGCCCGGCAGTACTTC; CDR3aa: CASSLRGQGARQYF
j_gene: TRBJ2-1; v_gene: TRBV18; abundance: .; d_gene: .; CDR3nt: TGTGCCAGCTCCCCAAAGGGGGTCTCCTACAATGAGCAGTTCTTC; CDR3aa: CASSPKGVSYNEQFF
j_gene: TRBJ2-5; v_gene: TRBV25-1; abundance: many; d_gene: .; CDR3nt: TGTGCCAGCAGTGAATTTGGGAGGTCGGAAGAGACCCAGTACTTC; CDR3aa: CASSEFGRSEETQYF
j_gene: TRBJ2-2; v_gene: TRBV11-2; abundance: many; d_gene: .; CDR3nt: TGTGCCAGCACCAGAACTAGGGGCGGGGAGCTGTTTTTT; CDR3aa: CASTRTRGGELFF
j_gene: TRBJ2-3; v_gene: TRBV20-1; abundance: few; d_gene: .; CDR3nt: TGCAGTGCTTTATTACTGGGAGATACGCAGTATTTT; CDR3aa: CSALLLGDTQYF
j_gene: TRBJ2-1; v_gene: TRBV20-1; abundance: few; d_gene: TRBD2; CDR3nt: TGCAGTGCGCAATCTAGCGGGAGCTCCTACAATGAGCAGTTCTTC; CDR3aa: CSAQSSGSSYNEQFF
j_gene: TRBJ2-2; v_gene: TRBV7-2; abundance: many; d_gene: .; CDR3nt: TGTGCCAGCAGCCCCCACAGGGTGGCCGGGGAGCTGTTTTTT; CDR3aa: CASSPHRVAGELFF
j_gene: TRBJ2-2; v_gene: TRBV28; abundance: .; d_gene: .; CDR3nt: TGTGCCAGCAGTTATAACGCCGGGGAGCTGTTTTTT; CDR3aa: CASSYNAGELFF
j_gene: TRBJ1-3; v_gene: TRBV29-1; abundance: .; d_gene: .; CDR3nt: TGCAGCGCCCACTCACAGGGAAACACCATATATTTT; CDR3aa: CSAHSQGNTIYF
j_gene: TRBJ2-3; v_gene: TRBV7-2; abundance: many; d_gene: .; CDR3nt: TGTGCCAGCAGCTCTACCGGGACCCTAATGGATACGCAGTATTTT; CDR3aa: CASSSTGTLMDTQYF
j_gene: TRBJ2-2; v_gene: TRBV27; abundance: .; d_gene: .; CDR3nt: TGTGCCAGCAGTTTACTATGGACCGGGGAGCTGTTTTTT; CDR3aa: CASSLLWTGELFF
j_gene: TRBJ1-1; v_gene: TRBV7-3; abundance: many; d_gene: .; CDR3nt: TGTGCCAGCAGTTCGGAGTTGAACACTGAAGCTTTCTTT; CDR3aa: CASSSELNTEAFF
j_gene: TRBJ2-5; v_gene: TRBV20-1; abundance: .; d_gene: .; CDR3nt: TGCAGTGCTAGACTCTCCAGACAAGAGACCCAGTACTTC; CDR3aa: CSARLSRQETQYF
j_gene: TRBJ2-1; v_gene: TRBV2; abundance: many; d_gene: TRBD2; CDR3nt: TGTGCCAGCGCAGCGGGAGTATACAATGAGCAGTTCTTC; CDR3aa: CASAAGVYNEQFF
j_gene: TRBJ1-1; v_gene: TRBV19; abundance: many; d_gene: .; CDR3nt: TGTGCCAGTAGTATAGTGGTCGGGGGCACTGAAGCTTTCTTT; CDR3aa: CASSIVVGGTEAFF
j_gene: TRBJ1-4; v_gene: TRBV20-1; abundance: few; d_gene: .; CDR3nt: TGCAGTGCTCACCCCCCCCGGACAACTAATGAAAAACTGTTTTTT; CDR3aa: CSAHPPRTTNEKLFF
j_gene: TRBJ2-1; v_gene: TRBV29-1; abundance: .; d_gene: TRBD1; CDR3nt: TGCGGGACAGGTCTCTCCTACAATGAGCAGTTCTTC; CDR3aa: CGTGLSYNEQFF
j_gene: TRBJ2-7; v_gene: TRBV6-2/TRBV6-3; abundance: many; d_gene: .; CDR3nt: TGTGTCGCGGGTGGACCGGGACGTTCTACCTACGAGCAGTACTTC; CDR3aa: CVAGGPGRSTYEQYF
j_gene: TRBJ2-5; v_gene: TRBV20-1; abundance: many; d_gene: TRBD2; CDR3nt: TGCAGTGCTCCCCAGACTAGCCCGGGGGAGACCCAGTACTTC; CDR3aa: CSAPQTSPGETQYF
j_gene: TRBJ2-1; v_gene: TRBV5-6; abundance: few; d_gene: TRBD2; CDR3nt: TGTGCCAGCAGCTTGCGTCTAGCGGGAGACTGGGAGCAGTTCTTC; CDR3aa: CASSLRLAGDWEQFF
j_gene: TRBJ2-2; v_gene: TRBV28; abundance: few; d_gene: .; CDR3nt: TGTGCCAGCAGTTTAAACGCTCCGAACACCGGGGAGCTGTTTTTT; CDR3aa: CASSLNAPNTGELFF
j_gene: TRBJ1-4; v_gene: TRBV7-2; abundance: .; d_gene: .; CDR3nt: TGTGCCAGCAGCCCTTGGGAGACAGGCCTTAATGAAAAACTGTTTTTT; CDR3aa: CASSPWETGLNEKLFF
j_gene: TRBJ2-3; v_gene: TRBV12-3/TRBV12-4; abundance: many; d_gene: TRBD2; CDR3nt: TGTGCCAGCAGTATTCCGGGACTAGACACAGATACGCAGTATTTT; CDR3aa: CASSIPGLDTDTQYF
j_gene: TRBJ1-5; v_gene: TRBV28; abundance: few; d_gene: .; CDR3nt: TGTGCCAGCAGTTCGGATCAGCCCCAGCATTTT; CDR3aa: CASSSDQPQHF
j_gene: TRBJ2-5; v_gene: TRBV20-1; abundance: many; d_gene: .; CDR3nt: TGCAGTGCTAGTCTCTCGTCTCGGAGGTACCAAGAGACCCAGTACTTC; CDR3aa: CSASLSSRRYQETQYF
j_gene: TRBJ1-5; v_gene: TRBV12-3/TRBV12-4; abundance: few; d_gene: .; CDR3nt: TGTGCCAGCAGTTTATTTCCCCTGTCTAGCAATCAGCCCCAGCATTTT; CDR3aa: CASSLFPLSSNQPQHF
j_gene: TRBJ1-1; v_gene: TRBV4-3; abundance: many; d_gene: .; CDR3nt: TGCGCCAGCAGCCAAACACAGGAAGTAGCTGAAGCTTTCTTT; CDR3aa: CASSQTQEVAEAFF
j_gene: TRBJ1-4; v_gene: TRBV20-1; abundance: .; d_gene: TRBD1; CDR3nt: TGCAGTGCTAGGGCGGACAGGTTTTATCTTGGGGCAACTAATGAAAAACTGTTTTTT; CDR3aa: CSARADRFYLGATNEKLFF
j_gene: TRBJ2-1; v_gene: TRBV7-9; abundance: .; d_gene: TRBD2; CDR3nt: TGTGCCAGCAGCCTAATGGGACTAGCGGGATCTTGCGATGAGCAGTCCTTC; CDR3aa: CASSLMGLAGSCDEQSF
j_gene: TRBJ1-1; v_gene: TRBV18; abundance: .; d_gene: TRBD1; CDR3nt: TGTGCCAGCTCACCACCCCGGGGACAGTACACTGAAGCTTTCTTT; CDR3aa: CASSPPRGQYTEAFF
j_gene: TRBJ2-1; v_gene: TRBV11-2; abundance: .; d_gene: TRBD1; CDR3nt: TGTGCCAGCAGCTTCGGACAGGTAAACAATGAGCAGTTCTTC; CDR3aa: CASSFGQVNNEQFF
j_gene: TRBJ2-7; v_gene: TRBV3-1; abundance: .; d_gene: .; CDR3nt: TGTGCCAGCAGCCAAGATTTTAGGAGTTACTACGAGCAGTACTTC; CDR3aa: CASSQDFRSYYEQYF
j_gene: TRBJ1-4; v_gene: TRBV9; abundance: many; d_gene: .; CDR3nt: TGTGCCAGCAGCGCTACTCAGGGAAGTAATGAAAAACTGTTTTTT; CDR3aa: CASSATQGSNEKLFF
j_gene: TRBJ1-5; v_gene: TRBV12-3/TRBV12-4; abundance: many; d_gene: .; CDR3nt: TGTGCCAGCAGTCTTCCGCCCCAGCATTTT; CDR3aa: CASSLPPQHF
j_gene: TRBJ1-1; v_gene: TRBV24-1; abundance: .; d_gene: TRBD1; CDR3nt: TGTGCCACCAGTGAAACCGGGACAGGGTCGACTGAAGCTTTCTTT; CDR3aa: CATSETGTGSTEAFF
j_gene: TRBJ2-3; v_gene: TRBV29-1; abundance: many; d_gene: .; CDR3nt: TGCAGCGCCAGAGACGACACGCAGTATTTT; CDR3aa: CSARDDTQYF
j_gene: TRBJ2-3; v_gene: TRBV29-1; abundance: .; d_gene: .; CDR3nt: TGCAGCGGGGGAGGGGGTACGCAGTATTTT; CDR3aa: CSGGGGTQYF
j_gene: TRBJ2-7; v_gene: TRBV28; abundance: many; d_gene: TRBD1; CDR3nt: TGTGCCAGCAAAATCCGGGACAGGGTCTACGAGCAGTACTTC; CDR3aa: CASKIRDRVYEQYF